The rows below give T cell receptor beta chains drawn from one sample of a study of neurological immune-mediated disorders. A single record per CDR3 protein comes from TCRdb applying MiXCR to the 5' RACE reads. The data hold roughly 50,000 distinct CDR3 sequences, with about 12% observed a single time. Material: PBMCs. The receptors come from a male donor with HTLV-1-associated myelopathy (HAM/TSP). The conserved cysteine and the conserved F or W are not part of the CDR3 here.

J | V | CDR3
TRBJ2-7 | TRBV6-6 | ASRRTDYYEQY
TRBJ1-6 | TRBV20-1 | SARDLRGSSYNSPLH
TRBJ2-7 | TRBV28 | ASSLSTSGLIQVSEQY
TRBJ2-1 | TRBV6-2/TRBV6-3 | ASSYRDPYNEQF
TRBJ2-5 | TRBV14 | ASSQNTGETQY
TRBJ2-1 | TRBV7-2 | ASSLSGLAGVEQF
TRBJ2-1 | TRBV18 | ASSPDRKRNEQF
TRBJ2-7 | TRBV20-1 | SASPPENYEQY
TRBJ2-6 | TRBV5-5 | ASSLTLAGLGGANVLT
TRBJ2-2 | TRBV7-7 | ASSPGTMNTGELF
TRBJ1-1 | TRBV29-1 | RASKGLNTEAF
TRBJ2-3 | TRBV20-1 | SAPGGGRVDTQY
TRBJ2-1 | TRBV5-1 | ASSTGPLNEQF
TRBJ2-7 | TRBV10-2 | ASNRDRTHEQY
TRBJ2-3 | TRBV4-3 | ASSQLAGAEVADTQY
TRBJ1-1 | TRBV5-1 | ASSPSGDSKYWNTEAF
TRBJ1-5 | TRBV12-3/TRBV12-4 | ASSFAGNQPQH
TRBJ2-3 | TRBV14 | ASSQSPSGTDTQY
TRBJ1-1 | TRBV11-3 | ASSSRQAGNTEAF
TRBJ2-3 | TRBV7-8 | ASSFTGTITDTQY
TRBJ1-1 | TRBV7-9 | ASSDSTNTEAF
TRBJ2-5 | TRBV11-2 | ASSLERTQETQY
TRBJ1-1 | TRBV12-3/TRBV12-4 | ASTMVGMNTEAF
TRBJ2-5 | TRBV6-5 | ASSWSLEPSLQETQY
TRBJ2-3 | TRBV5-1 | ASSPEDSTNTQY
TRBJ1-5 | TRBV3-1 | ASSRRPQH
TRBJ1-2 | TRBV18 | ASSPPGLMNYGYT
TRBJ2-5 | TRBV5-1 | ASSSTGFRETQY
TRBJ2-4 | TRBV5-1 | ASSFGQAGLIAKNIQY
TRBJ2-7 | TRBV5-1 | ASTPGTGIFYEQY
TRBJ1-6 | TRBV5-1 | ASSFSVTGTNSPLH
TRBJ1-5 | TRBV20-1 | SAGKEGQTFNQPQH
TRBJ2-7 | TRBV5-5 | ASSGTGTGIYEQY
TRBJ2-5 | TRBV4-2 | ASSQGLAEETQY
TRBJ1-4 | TRBV6-5 | ASSYLPPATNEKLF
TRBJ1-6 | TRBV6-6 | ASSYTVNSPLH
TRBJ2-2 | TRBV7-2 | ASSLDSSAGELF
TRBJ2-6 | TRBV28 | ASNLPGANVQT
TRBJ2-3 | TRBV29-1 | SGGIAGVTDTQY
TRBJ1-2 | TRBV12-3/TRBV12-4 | ASSLFRRTNYGYT
TRBJ2-5 | TRBV6-6 | ASSYGLQETQY
TRBJ2-1 | TRBV6-2/TRBV6-3 | ASSYGTSTAEQF
TRBJ2-4 | TRBV5-1 | ASSQGQKLAKNIQY
TRBJ2-1 | TRBV29-1 | SVDLAGAHNEQF
TRBJ1-2 | TRBV5-1 | ASSLAQTGNGYT
TRBJ1-5 | TRBV7-8 | ASSRTVNSNQPQH
TRBJ1-5 | TRBV12-3/TRBV12-4 | ASSFWQGGNQPQH
TRBJ1-1 | TRBV7-9 | ASSLGLGGTAREAF
TRBJ1-4 | TRBV7-9 | ASSPSGYGEKLF
TRBJ1-2 | TRBV24-1 | ATGPSGATNYGYT
TRBJ2-7 | TRBV7-2 | ASSPSVSYEQY
TRBJ1-1 | TRBV5-1 | ASSIGLDAMNTEAF
TRBJ1-5 | TRBV7-6 | ASSKGGGSNQPQH
TRBJ2-7 | TRBV20-1 | SARDPQGAYEQY
TRBJ2-1 | TRBV20-1 | SARGTSGPYNEQF
TRBJ2-3 | TRBV7-2 | ASSSLTAGGSDTQY
TRBJ2-3 | TRBV18 | ASSPDRETDTQY
TRBJ2-3 | TRBV20-1 | SAEAGERTDTQY
TRBJ2-3 | TRBV5-1 | ASSLAGWGADTQY
TRBJ2-7 | TRBV11-2 | ASSLEAGTSYEQY